A single sample is the source of the 30 T cell receptor beta chains below, sequenced in a study of early T cells in non-severe SARS-CoV-2 infection (dated by TCRdb to about 2021). Libraries were constructed by 5' RACE. The sequencer was a NextSeq 500. TCRdb applied fastp at Q25 and MiXCR to the public reads, then kept only in-frame beta chains. CDR3 protein sequences are deduplicated, and each keeps its most common genes and DNA. This sample lists 55,000 to 70,000 distinct CDR3 sequences; under 10% were detected once. 8.6% of the sample is taken by the ten largest. The sequenced sample consisted of whole blood. The receptors here all came from an adult who was a healthcare worker with PCR-confirmed SARS-CoV-2 infection or an uninfected control (not recorded which).

This clonotype showed up just a few times. The V call is TRBV3-1, the J call TRBJ2-2, with TRBD2 matching 13 bases. J gave up 0 bases and V 4 bases, and 2 bases lay outside the gene matches. CDR1 and CDR2 from the germline V gene are LGHDT and YNNKEL (reference sequence). The CDR3 extends over 17 amino acids. CDR3 sequence: CASSPGTSGANTGELFF. Written as DNA, the CDR3 is TGTGCCAGCAGCCCTGGGACTAGCGGGGCGAACACCGGGGAGCTGTTTTTT.

This clonotype has more than one count but fewer than ten. This chain connects TRBV11-2 to TRBJ2-3; either TRBD1 or TRBD2 may supply D (5 bases each). Trimming stripped 5 bases from V and 7 bases from J, with 22 bases between. Germline V lookup: CDR1 SGHAT, CDR2 FQNNGV. The CDR3 covers 16 residues. CDR3 nucleotides: TGTGCCAGCAGCATTTGGCAGGGACGGGAAGAGAATACGCAGTATTTT. Protein product: CASSIWQGREENTQYF.

The table lists this clonotype with many counts. This chain joins TRBV29-1 and TRBJ1-1; D perhaps matches TRBD1 (5 bases). CDR1 is SQVTM, CDR2 ANQGSEA, per germline. Deletions cut 7 bases from V and 3 bases from J, with 12 bases between. The CDR3 is 12 amino acids. The CDR3 here is CSATPGDTEAFF. As DNA, the CDR3 is TGCAGCGCAACTCCGGGGGACACTGAAGCTTTCTTT.

This clonotype was counted only a few times. The genes are TRBV20-1 and TRBJ1-4, with D unclear. Germline CDR1 DFQATT, CDR2 SNEGSKA (reference sequence). The CDR3 contains 13 residues. V was clipped by 1 base and J by 7 bases, with 10 bases between them. The CDR3 coding sequence is TGCAGTGCTAGAGGCGCACCGGTTGAAAAACTGTTTTTT. Its protein product is CSARGAPVEKLFF.

This rearrangement joins TRBV11-2 to TRBJ2-3; no reliable D call. V shed 0 bases and J shed 1 base, with 5 bases lying between them. Germline-derived CDR1 and CDR2 are SGHAT and FQNNGV. This CDR3 spans 14 amino acids. CDR3 protein: CASSLDTGTDTQYF. The DNA of the CDR3 is TGTGCCAGCAGCTTAGATACCGGCACAGATACGCAGTATTTT.

The CDR3 is CASSARLGTGKLRDEQFF. DNA of the CDR3: TGTGCCAGCAGCGCCCGACTCGGGACAGGGAAACTGAGGGATGAGCAGTTCTTC. The chain links TRBV12-3 or TRBV12-4 to TRBJ2-1, with 9 positions matching TRBD1. Unmatched junction bases numbered 20, after V lost 6 bases and J lost 8 bases. The CDR3 sequence is 18 residues long.

This clonotype has a handful of counts. The chain employs TRBV10-3 and TRBJ2-2, with D perhaps matching TRBD2 (7 bases). The CDR3 extends over 14 amino acids. V dropped 4 bases and J dropped 6 bases, with 12 bases sitting between them. CDR1 is ENHRY and CDR2 is SYGVKD in the germline V gene. The CDR3 region is CAISGLAGAGELFF. Written as DNA, the CDR3 is TGTGCCATCAGTGGACTAGCAGGGGCCGGGGAGCTGTTTTTT.

This clonotype has at least ten counts. The chain couples TRBV4-2 to TRBJ2-1; D remains unclear. Trimming removed 1 base at V and 0 bases at J, with 10 bases between. The CDR3 sequence is 16 residues long. Germline CDR1 LGHNA, CDR2 YNFKEQ. The CDR3 loop reads CASSQVGPSSYNEQFF. Written as DNA, the CDR3 is TGTGCCAGCAGCCAAGTCGGTCCGAGCTCCTACAATGAGCAGTTCTTC.

At least ten counts were recorded for this clonotype. The chain recombines TRBV11-2 with TRBJ2-7; TRBD1 aligns across 9 bases. The CDR3 extends over 15 amino acids. V gave up 5 bases and J gave up 5 bases; unmatched junction bases: 10. Germline V gives CDR1 SGHAT, CDR2 FQNNGV. CDR3 loop: CASSRGTGSLDEQYF. The CDR3 DNA reads as TGTGCCAGCAGCCGAGGGACAGGGTCTCTGGACGAGCAGTACTTC.

This clonotype was detected only a few times. This chain joins TRBV3-1 and TRBJ2-7, with D perhaps matching TRBD2 (5 bases). V gave up 4 bases and J gave up 4 bases, with 11 bases separating them. This CDR3 spans 13 amino acids. Germline lookup yields CDR1 LGHDT and CDR2 YNNKEL (reference sequence). CDR3: CASSRSTGYEQYF. Here the CDR3 DNA reads TGTGCCAGCAGCCGAAGCACGGGGTACGAGCAGTACTTC.

This clonotype was seen repeatedly, ten times or more. The CDR3 spells CASSLTGRDTDTQYF. The CDR3 bases are TGTGCCAGCAGCTTAACTGGTCGCGACACAGATACGCAGTATTTT. The gene calls are TRBV7-8 and TRBJ2-3; D gene unclear. The germline CDR1 and CDR2 sequences are SGHVS and FQNEAQ. The CDR3 runs 15 residues. Trimming took off 2 bases at V and 2 bases at J, with 11 bases between the two ends.

This clonotype came up many times. The rearrangement uses TRBV29-1 and TRBJ2-5, with D perhaps matching TRBD1 (7 bases). V lost 4 bases, J lost 5 bases, and 11 bases lay in between. Germline V gene lookup returns CDR1 SQVTM and CDR2 ANQGSEA. The CDR3 is 12 residues long. In DNA form, the CDR3 reads TGCAGCGTTGGCCAGGGGGGCGAGACCCAGTACTTC. It translates to CSVGQGGETQYF.

The chain combines TRBV5-5 with TRBJ2-2, with D possibly being TRBD1 (6 bases). Germline values: CDR1 SGHKS, CDR2 YYEKEE (reference sequence). This CDR3 spans 16 amino acids. Trimming shortened V by 4 bases and J by 2 bases, and 15 bases separated the two germline ends. The CDR3 sequence is CASSLWVGQNTGELFF. CDR3 bases: TGTGCCAGCAGCCTATGGGTGGGACAAAACACCGGGGAGCTGTTTTTT.

The V gene is TRBV7-2, the J gene TRBJ1-1; 9 bases line up with TRBD1. The CDR3 is made up of 14 amino acids. V was clipped by 2 bases and J by 6 bases; unmatched bases: 4. Germline V gives CDR1 SGHTA, CDR2 FQGNSA. This CDR3 is CASSLTGGNAEAFF. CDR3 coding DNA: TGTGCCAGCAGCTTAACAGGGGGCAACGCTGAAGCTTTCTTT.

This clonotype was counted a few times. The genes are TRBV13 and TRBJ1-2; D remains ambiguous. With 0 bases removed from V and 3 bases from J, the gap between germline ends came to 14 bases. The germline V gene has CDR1 PRHDT and CDR2 FYEKMQ (reference sequence). The CDR3 covers 16 residues. For the CDR3, the DNA is TGTGCCAGCAGCTTAGGAATCCCTTTCTCGGACTATGGCTACACCTTC. It is translated as CASSLGIPFSDYGYTF.

This clonotype was found many times. This chain uses TRBV11-2 with TRBJ2-5; D remains unclear. Germline V CDR1 and CDR2: SGHAT, FQNNGV. CDR3 length equals 13 residues. V dropped 4 bases and J dropped 5 bases, with 11 bases sitting between them. CDR3 DNA: TGTGCCAGCAGCTCTAGAAGTCAGGAGACCCAGTACTTC. The encoded protein is CASSSRSQETQYF.

V is TRBV5-8 and J is TRBJ1-2, with 7 bases identical to TRBD1. The CDR3 spans 14 residues. V shed 0 bases and J 8 bases; nucleotides not matched to a gene: 7. Germline CDR1 reads SGHTS; CDR2 reads YDEGEE. The CDR3: CASSLDRGAGGYTF. The DNA of the CDR3 is TGTGCCAGCAGCTTGGACAGGGGCGCAGGAGGCTACACCTTC.

The sample holds many counts of this clonotype. The chain has TRBV10-3 and TRBJ2-7, with TRBD1 matching over 7 bases. Germline CDR1 reads ENHRY; CDR2 reads SYGVKD. The CDR3 loop spans 13 amino acids. Trimming cost V 6 bases and J 1 base; bases outside gene matches: 3. CDR3 nucleotides: TGTGCCATCAGGGGGACAGCTTCCTACGAGCAGTACTTC. Translating it yields CAIRGTASYEQYF.

The chain couples TRBV27 to TRBJ1-6, with D possibly matching TRBD1 (6 bases). The germline V gene has CDR1 MNHEY and CDR2 SMNVEV (reference sequence). V shed 5 bases and J shed 8 bases, with 13 bases lying between them. The CDR3 has 14 residues. In nucleotides, the CDR3 is TGTGCCAGCAGTCTAGCAGGGGCTGATTCACCCCTCCACTTT. Translating gives CASSLAGADSPLHF.

The chain combines TRBV7-2 with TRBJ1-1; D not resolved. Trimming cost V 6 bases and J 1 base, with 15 bases left between them. The CDR3 length is 15 residues. Looked up from germline, CDR1 is SGHTA and CDR2 is FQGNSA. CDR3 residues: CASRWAWDSNTEAFF. As DNA, the CDR3 is TGTGCCAGCAGGTGGGCATGGGATTCGAACACTGAAGCTTTCTTT. Full variable domain (remainder filled in from reference TRBV7-2 and TRBJ1-1): GAGVSQSPSNKVTEKGKDVELRCDPISGHTALYWYRQSLGQGLEFLIYFQGNSAPDKSGLPSDRFSAERTGGSVSTLTIQRTQQEDSAVYLCASRWAWDSNTEAFFGQGTRLTVV.

This sequence joins TRBV7-2 and TRBJ2-1; TRBD2 aligns across 8 bases. Germline V CDR1 and CDR2: SGHTA, FQGNSA. Trimming cost V 1 base and J 8 bases; bases outside gene matches: 13. This CDR3 comprises 17 residues. The DNA for the CDR3 is TGTGCCAGCAGCTTAGTTCTCGGACTAGCCGGTAGTGATGAGCAGTTCTTC. It encodes CASSLVLGLAGSDEQFF.

In this sample, this clonotype is medium-sized. The chain uses TRBV21-1 and TRBJ2-1; the table's TRBD1 call for D was not verified on the DNA. TRBV21-1 is listed as a pseudogene. This CDR3 is built from 19 residues. The CDR3 DNA sequence: TGTGCCAGCATCGCGGATTTTGGCAGGGACGGGGGTCGAAACAATGAGCAGTTCTTC. Translating it yields CASIADFGRDGGRNNEQFF.

This clonotype was observed a few times. The rearrangement uses TRBV11-2 and TRBJ1-2, with a tentative D call TRBD1 (6 bases). This CDR3 spans 15 amino acids. Trimming stripped 1 base from V and 3 bases from J, with 12 bases between. The germline V gene has CDR1 SGHAT and CDR2 FQNNGV. CDR3 in DNA: TGTGCCAGCAGCTTAGTGGGGGCCGGCTACTATGGCTACACCTTC. The encoded protein is CASSLVGAGYYGYTF.

This clonotype was seen repeatedly, ten times or more. The chain employs TRBV29-1 and TRBJ2-3; D may match TRBD1 or TRBD2 (6 bases each). This CDR3 contains 11 residues. Germline-derived CDR1 and CDR2 are SQVTM and ANQGSEA. Trimming shortened V by 8 bases and J by 4 bases, and 10 bases separated the two germline ends. The CDR3 coding sequence is TGCAGCACGAGGGGGGCAGATACGCAGTATTTT. Protein: CSTRGADTQYF.

The chain employs TRBV19 and TRBJ1-5; 7 bases are a match to TRBD1. Germline CDR1 is LNHDA and CDR2 is SQIVND (reference sequence). The CDR3 is made up of 14 amino acids. Germline trimming cut 3 bases from V and 7 bases from J; bases unmatched to any gene: 6. The DNA for the CDR3 is TGTGCCAGTAGTATTTTCAGGGGGGAACAGCCCCAGCATTTT. Translation: CASSIFRGEQPQHF.

This clonotype was picked up many times. V and J are TRBV3-1 and TRBJ1-5, with unresolved D. The CDR3 covers 13 residues. Germline V CDR1 and CDR2: LGHDT, YNNKEL (reference sequence). V lost 2 bases to trimming and J lost 5 bases, with 7 bases between them. The CDR3 region has the DNA TGTGCCAGCAGCCAATTTACGGATCAGCCCCAGCATTTT. The encoded protein is CASSQFTDQPQHF.

This clonotype was recorded at least ten times. The chain couples TRBV6-2 or TRBV6-3 to TRBJ2-3; 16 bases line up with TRBD2. The CDR3 consists of 16 residues. Germline V gene data show CDR1 as MNHEY and CDR2 as SVGEGT. The V and J ends lost 5 bases and 10 bases, in that order; junction bases with no gene match: 9. The CDR3 sequence is CASSTQGLAGGRAQYF. CDR3 nucleotide sequence: TGTGCCAGCAGTACCCAGGGACTAGCGGGAGGGCGTGCGCAGTATTTT.

A few counts support this clonotype. CDR3 residues: CASRPGTVGNTIYF. The CDR3 region has the DNA TGTGCCAGCAGACCCGGGACAGTCGGAAACACCATATATTTT. The chain uses TRBV12-3 or TRBV12-4 and TRBJ1-3, with 7 bases that match TRBD1. The CDR3 contains 14 residues. The trim removed 6 bases at V and 4 bases at J, leaving 6 bases unmatched.

This clonotype came up many times. The rearrangement joins TRBV28 to TRBJ2-7; D uncertain. The V end was cut by 5 bases, the J end by 10 bases, with 15 bases between. Per the germline V gene, CDR1 is MDHEN and CDR2 is SYDVKM. This CDR3 contains 12 residues. The DNA for the CDR3 is TGTGCCAGCAGTCCCCGTAGCTTTAGCCAGTACTTC. This gives the protein CASSPRSFSQYF.

This clonotype was detected many times. V is TRBV2 and J is TRBJ2-7; 7 nucleotides align to TRBD2. The CDR3 is made up of 13 amino acids. Germline CDR1 SNHLY, CDR2 FYNNEI. V was pared by 7 bases and J by 4 bases, with 7 bases of the junction left unmatched. The CDR3 spells CASKSTSVYEQYF. The CDR3 nucleotides are TGTGCCAGCAAAAGTACTAGCGTTTACGAGCAGTACTTC. Full variable domain (remainder filled in from reference TRBV2 and TRBJ2-7): EPEVTQTPSHQVTQMGQEVILRCVPISNHLYFYWYRQILGQKVEFLVSFYNNEISEKSEIFDDQFSVERPDGSNFTLKIRSTKLEDSAMYFCASKSTSVYEQYFGPGTRLTVT.